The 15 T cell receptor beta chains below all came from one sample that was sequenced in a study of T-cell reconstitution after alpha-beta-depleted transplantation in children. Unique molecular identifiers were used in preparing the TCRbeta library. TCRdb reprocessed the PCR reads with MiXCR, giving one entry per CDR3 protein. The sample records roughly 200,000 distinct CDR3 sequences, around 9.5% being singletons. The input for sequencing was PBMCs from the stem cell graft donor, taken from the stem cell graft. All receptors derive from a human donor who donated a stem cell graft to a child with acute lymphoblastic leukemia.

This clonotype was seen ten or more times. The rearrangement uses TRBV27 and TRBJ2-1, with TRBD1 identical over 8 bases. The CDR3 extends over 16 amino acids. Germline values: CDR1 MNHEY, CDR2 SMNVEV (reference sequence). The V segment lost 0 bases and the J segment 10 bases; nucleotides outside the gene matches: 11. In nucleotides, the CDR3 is TGTGCCAGCAGTTTATCCCCGGACAGGGCCCTCTCAGAGCAGTTCTTC. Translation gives CASSLSPDRALSEQFF.

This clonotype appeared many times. CDR3 sequence: CASSYLSSRYNYEQFF. The DNA for the CDR3 is TGTGCCAGCAGTTACTTGTCTTCCCGGTACAATTATGAGCAGTTCTTC. The V call is TRBV6-2 or TRBV6-3, the J call TRBJ2-1; D is undetermined. The ends were cut back, 1 base at V and 8 bases at J, with 18 bases in the middle. This CDR3 has 16 residues. Germline V lookup: CDR1 MNHEY, CDR2 SVGEGT.

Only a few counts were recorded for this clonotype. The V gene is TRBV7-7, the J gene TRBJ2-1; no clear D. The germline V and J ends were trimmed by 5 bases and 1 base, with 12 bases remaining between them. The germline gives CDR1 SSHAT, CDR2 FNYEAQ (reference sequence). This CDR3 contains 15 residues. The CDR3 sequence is CASSLNTESYNEQFF. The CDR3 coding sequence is TGTGCCAGCAGCCTCAATACTGAATCCTACAATGAGCAGTTCTTC.

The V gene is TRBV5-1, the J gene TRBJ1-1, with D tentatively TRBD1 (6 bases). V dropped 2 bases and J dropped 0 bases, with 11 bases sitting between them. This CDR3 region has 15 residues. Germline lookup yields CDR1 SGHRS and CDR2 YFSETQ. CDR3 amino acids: CASSFDGQLNTEAFF. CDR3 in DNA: TGCGCCAGCAGCTTTGATGGACAGTTGAACACTGAAGCTTTCTTT. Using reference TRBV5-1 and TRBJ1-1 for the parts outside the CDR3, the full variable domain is KAGVTQTPRYLIKTRGQQVTLSCSPISGHRSVSWYQQTPGQGLQFLFEYFSETQRNKGNFPGRFSGRQFSNSRSEMNVSTLELGDSALYLCASSFDGQLNTEAFFGQGTRLTVV.

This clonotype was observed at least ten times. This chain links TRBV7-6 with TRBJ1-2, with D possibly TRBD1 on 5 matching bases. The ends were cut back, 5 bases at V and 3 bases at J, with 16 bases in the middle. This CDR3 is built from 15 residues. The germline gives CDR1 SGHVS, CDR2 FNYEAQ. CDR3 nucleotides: TGTGCCAGCAGCCAATATACAGGATACGACTATGGCTACACCTTC. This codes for CASSQYTGYDYGYTF.

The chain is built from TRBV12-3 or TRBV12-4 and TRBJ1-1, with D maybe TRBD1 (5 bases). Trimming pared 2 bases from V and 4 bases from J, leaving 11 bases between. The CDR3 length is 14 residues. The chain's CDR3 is CASSLFAGGTEAFF. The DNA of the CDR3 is TGTGCCAGCAGTTTATTTGCCGGGGGCACTGAAGCTTTCTTT.

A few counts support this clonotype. CDR3 amino acids: CASSISGYTDTQYF. The CDR3 DNA sequence: TGTGCCAGTAGTATATCGGGATACACAGATACGCAGTATTTT. The chain has TRBV19 and TRBJ2-3; the D gene is possibly TRBD2 (5 bases). CDR3 size: 14 residues. V lost 2 bases to trimming and J lost 2 bases, with 8 bases between them. The germline gives CDR1 LNHDA, CDR2 SQIVND (reference sequence).

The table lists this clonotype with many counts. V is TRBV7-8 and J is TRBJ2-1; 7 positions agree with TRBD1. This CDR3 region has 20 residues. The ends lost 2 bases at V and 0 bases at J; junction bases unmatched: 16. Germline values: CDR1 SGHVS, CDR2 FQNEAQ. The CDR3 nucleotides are TGTGCCAGCAGCTTAAATGTTTGGGACAGAAAATCGAGCTCCTACAATGAGCAGTTCTTC. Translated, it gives CASSLNVWDRKSSSYNEQFF.

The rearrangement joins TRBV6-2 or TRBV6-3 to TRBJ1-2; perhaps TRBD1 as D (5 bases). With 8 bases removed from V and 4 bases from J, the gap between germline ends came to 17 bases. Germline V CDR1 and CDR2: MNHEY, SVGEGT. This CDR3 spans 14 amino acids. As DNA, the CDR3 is TGTGCCAGCTCCGCCGGAGGGGAGATCTATGGCTACACCTTC. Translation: CASSAGGEIYGYTF.

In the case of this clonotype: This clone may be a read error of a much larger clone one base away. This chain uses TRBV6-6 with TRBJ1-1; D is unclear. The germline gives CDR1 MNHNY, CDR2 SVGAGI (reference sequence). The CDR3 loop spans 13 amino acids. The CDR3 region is CASSYSSNTKAFF. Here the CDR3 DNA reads TGTGCCAGCAGTTACTCGTCCAACACTAAAGCTTTCTTT.

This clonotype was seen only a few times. CDR3 bases: TGTGCCAGCAGCTTTGGCCGGGTCCAAGAGACCCAGTACTTC. This sequence encodes CASSFGRVQETQYF. The chain recombines TRBV5-6 with TRBJ2-5; D is undetermined. Germline V gives CDR1 SGHDT, CDR2 YYEEEE. This CDR3 contains 14 residues. V dropped 2 bases and J dropped 1 base, with 9 bases sitting between them.

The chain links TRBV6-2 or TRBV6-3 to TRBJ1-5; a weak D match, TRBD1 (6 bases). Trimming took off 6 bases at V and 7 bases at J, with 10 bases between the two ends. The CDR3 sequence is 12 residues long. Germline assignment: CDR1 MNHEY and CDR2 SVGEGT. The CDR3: CASSSGAQPQHF. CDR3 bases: TGTGCCAGCAGCTCGGGGGCCCAGCCCCAGCATTTT.

The chain's CDR3 is CASSTRTGHTEAFF. The CDR3 nucleotides are TGCGCCAGCAGCACACGGACAGGACACACTGAAGCTTTCTTT. The J gene is TRBJ1-1, the V gene TRBV5-1, with 7 bases aligning to TRBD1. The CDR3 has 14 residues. Germline CDR1 reads SGHRS; CDR2 reads YFSETQ. V lost 4 bases and J lost 3; bases outside the gene matches: 6.

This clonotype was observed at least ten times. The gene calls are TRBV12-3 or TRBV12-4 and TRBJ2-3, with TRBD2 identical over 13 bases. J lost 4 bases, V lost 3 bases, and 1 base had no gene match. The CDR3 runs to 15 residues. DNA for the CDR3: TGTGCCAGCAGTTTCACTAGCGGGGGGGCAGATACGCAGTATTTT. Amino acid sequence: CASSFTSGGADTQYF.

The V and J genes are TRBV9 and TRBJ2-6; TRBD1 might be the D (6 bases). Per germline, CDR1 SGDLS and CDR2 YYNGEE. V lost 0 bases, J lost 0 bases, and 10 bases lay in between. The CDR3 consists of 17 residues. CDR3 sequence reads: CASSVGWTASGANVLTF. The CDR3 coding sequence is TGTGCCAGCAGCGTAGGGTGGACAGCCTCTGGGGCCAACGTCCTGACTTTC.